These 22 T cell receptor beta chains originate from one sample sequenced in a study of T-cell memory formation after mild COVID-19. TCRdb reprocessed the 5' RACE reads with MiXCR, giving one entry per CDR3 protein. Among about 300,000 distinct CDR3 sequences listed, just under 20% were seen once. The sequencing input was PBMCs or a T cell subset sorted from them (not recorded which). These receptor sequences come from a man younger than 30 who had mild COVID-19 (a few samples of this study predate the infection). Cell type and time point are not known.

This clonotype showed up many times. This chain uses TRBV29-1 with TRBJ2-7; D gene uncertain. Germline V gene data show CDR1 as SQVTM and CDR2 as ANQGSEA. Trimming removed 4 bases at V and 3 bases at J, with 13 bases between. The CDR3 totals 13 residues. CDR3 in amino acids: CSVVIGNFYEQYF. Here the CDR3 DNA reads TGCAGCGTTGTCATAGGGAACTTCTACGAGCAGTACTTC.

This clonotype appeared a few times. The gene calls are TRBV12-3 or TRBV12-4 and TRBJ1-4, with D unclear. V lost 7 bases and J 8 bases, leaving 17 bases between the germline ends. This CDR3 has 14 residues. The CDR3 coding sequence is TGTGCCAGCAATCCTCGGGGTCCCCGGGAAAAACTGTTTTTT. It is translated as CASNPRGPREKLFF.

The chain recombines TRBV6-5 with TRBJ2-3; D call uncertain. The V end was cut by 6 bases, the J end by 5 bases, with 15 bases between. The germline CDR1 and CDR2 sequences are MNHEY and SVGAGI. CDR3 length: 14 amino acids. The CDR3: CASRAARRGDTQYF. CDR3 nucleotides: TGTGCCAGCAGGGCCGCGAGGCGTGGAGATACGCAGTATTTT.

V usage is TRBV5-4 and J usage is TRBJ2-6; tentatively, D is TRBD1 (5 bases). Trimming removed 5 bases at V and 1 base at J, with 7 bases between. Germline V gives CDR1 SGHNT, CDR2 YYREEE (reference sequence). CDR3 length: 14 amino acids. CDR3 in amino acids: CASSAGSGANVLTF. CDR3 bases: TGTGCCAGCAGTGCAGGGTCTGGGGCCAACGTCCTGACTTTC. Based on the CDR3 plus reference TRBV5-4 and TRBJ2-6, the full variable domain is ETGVTQSPTHLIKTRGQQVTLRCSSQSGHNTVSWYQQALGQGPQFIFQYYREEENGRGNFPPRFSGLQFPNYSSELNVNALELDDSALYLCASSAGSGANVLTFGAGSRLTVL.

J is TRBJ2-7 and V is TRBV5-1; the D gene could be TRBD1 or TRBD2 (6 bases each). V was clipped by 4 bases and J by 3 bases, with 14 bases between them. Per germline, CDR1 SGHRS and CDR2 YFSETQ. This CDR3 has 14 residues. The CDR3 sequence: CASSRGPGGYEQYV. The CDR3 bases are TGCGCCAGCAGCCGGGGGCCCGGGGGCTACGAGCAGTACGTC.

This clonotype occurred a few times. The chain recombines TRBV12-3 or TRBV12-4 with TRBJ1-5; TRBD1 matches 9 bases. Trimming cost V 3 bases and J 0 bases; bases outside gene matches: 6. The CDR3 sequence is 17 residues long. This CDR3 reads CASSFGTGRGSNQPQHF. DNA for the CDR3: TGTGCCAGCAGTTTCGGGACAGGGCGTGGTAGCAATCAGCCCCAGCATTTT.

In its sample, this clonotype was seen a few times. This chain joins TRBV12-3 or TRBV12-4 and TRBJ2-7, with D unresolved. Deletions cut 7 bases from V and 0 bases from J, with 13 bases between. This CDR3 region has 14 residues. The chain's CDR3 is CASTDLASSYEQYF. CDR3 in DNA: TGTGCCAGCACCGACTTGGCGAGCTCCTACGAGCAGTACTTC.

V gene TRBV7-2 combines with J gene TRBJ1-2, with 7 bases aligning to TRBD1. Trimming cost V 5 bases and J 7 bases; bases outside gene matches: 10. This CDR3 contains 14 residues. CDR1 SGHTA and CDR2 FQGNSA come from the germline V gene. CDR3 residues: CASSQRQGPSGYTF. As DNA, the CDR3 is TGTGCCAGCAGCCAGAGACAGGGACCGAGTGGCTACACCTTC.

This clonotype was seen once. The chain recombines TRBV4-3 with TRBJ1-5; D call uncertain. V lost 6 bases to trimming and J lost 4 bases, with 10 bases between them. Germline CDR1 and CDR2: LGHNA and YSLEER. The CDR3 runs 13 residues. The CDR3 DNA sequence: TGCGCCAGCAGTGGCGGAACAAATCAGCCCCAGCATTTT. The encoded protein is CASSGGTNQPQHF.

This clonotype was detected a few times. V and J are TRBV7-2 and TRBJ2-6; the D is unclear. The V gene's germline CDR1 is SGHTA and CDR2 FQGNSA. Trimming took off 4 bases at V and 2 bases at J, with 12 bases between the two ends. The CDR3 spans 16 residues. The CDR3 DNA follows: TGTGCCAGCAGCTCTAGATTCGTGACTGGGGCCAACGTCCTGACTTTC. This codes for CASSSRFVTGANVLTF.

The chain couples TRBV23-1 to TRBJ1-1; D is perhaps TRBD1 (5 bases). TRBV23-1 is an ORF; its function is uncertain. This CDR3 contains 10 residues. V lost 9 bases, J lost 11 bases, and 13 bases lay in between. CDR3 protein: CARLGGMAFF. Here the CDR3 DNA reads TGCGCCAGACTCGGGGGGATGGCTTTCTTT.

The chain combines TRBV28 with TRBJ2-3; 7 bases fit TRBD2. Germline V CDR1 and CDR2: MDHEN, SYDVKM. After removal of 8 bases from V and 5 bases from J, the junction contained 7 bases not matched to a gene. This CDR3 is 13 amino acids long. CDR3 nucleotides: TGTGCCAGCGGGGGGGGACCCGGAGATACGCAGTATTTT. It specifies CASGGGPGDTQYF. The variable domain in full, with the rest retrieved from reference TRBV28 and TRBJ2-3, is DVKVTQSSRYLVKRTGEKVFLECVQDMDHENMFWYRQDPGLGLRLIYFSYDVKMKEKGDIPEGYSVSREKKERFSLILESASTNQTSMYLCASGGGPGDTQYFGPGTRLTVL.

This sequence joins TRBV5-1 and TRBJ2-1; 7 bases fit TRBD1. Looked up from germline, CDR1 is SGHRS and CDR2 is YFSETQ. V shed 3 bases and J 4 bases; nucleotides not matched to a gene: 4. This CDR3 spans 14 amino acids. CDR3 in amino acids: CASSWGQLYNEQFF. As DNA, the CDR3 is TGCGCCAGCAGCTGGGGACAGCTTTACAATGAGCAGTTCTTC.

The CDR3 reads CASSRDSTDTEAFF. As DNA, the CDR3 is TGCGCCAGCAGCAGGGACAGTACGGACACTGAAGCTTTCTTT. V gene TRBV5-1 combines with J gene TRBJ1-1; 7 bases match TRBD1. The germline V gene encodes CDR1 SGHRS and CDR2 YFSETQ. The CDR3 runs to 14 residues. The V and J ends lost 4 bases and 3 bases, in that order; junction bases with no gene match: 6.

This chain links TRBV6-2 or TRBV6-3 with TRBJ2-3, with 7 bases aligning to TRBD1. V shed 7 bases, J shed 5 bases, and the junction held 6 bases outside the gene matches. Germline CDR1 reads MNHEY; CDR2 reads SVGEGT. The CDR3 runs 13 residues. Here the CDR3 DNA reads TGTGCCAGCAAAAAGGGGGCTCAAGATACGCAGTATTTT. It encodes CASKKGAQDTQYF.

This sequence joins TRBV12-3 or TRBV12-4 and TRBJ2-5; D gene ambiguous. V dropped 5 bases and J dropped 4 bases, with 17 bases sitting between them. The CDR3 sequence is 15 residues long. CDR3 in amino acids: CASSLSGQNLETQYF. In DNA, the CDR3 is TGTGCCAGCAGTCTTTCCGGCCAGAACTTAGAGACCCAGTACTTC.

The J gene is TRBJ2-7, the V gene TRBV7-2; D might be TRBD1 or TRBD2, each matching 6 bases. CDR3 length equals 14 residues. CDR1 SGHTA and CDR2 FQGNSA come from the germline V gene. With 1 base removed from V and 2 bases from J, the gap between germline ends came to 9 bases. As DNA, the CDR3 is TGTGCCAGCAGCTTAGTAGGGGGGCCCTACGAGCAGTACGTC. Translating gives CASSLVGGPYEQYV.

V gene TRBV29-1 combines with J gene TRBJ2-3, with D possibly matching TRBD1 (5 bases). Per the germline V gene, CDR1 is SQVTM and CDR2 is ANQGSEA. The CDR3 totals 14 residues. The CDR3 protein is CTGFKQETPDTQYF. CDR3 nucleotide sequence: TGCACTGGGTTCAAACAGGAGACGCCAGATACGCAGTATTTT.

This clonotype was found a few times. V usage is TRBV11-2 and J usage is TRBJ2-7, with no clear D. Germline loops: CDR1 SGHAT, CDR2 FQNNGV. Between the trimmed V and J ends, which lost 1 base and 2 bases, there was a span of 15 bases. This CDR3 is built from 16 residues. CDR3 DNA sequence: TGTGCCAGCAGCTTAGTCGCCGGCCTAGTTCCCTACGAGCAGTACTTC. Its translation is CASSLVAGLVPYEQYF.

This chain connects TRBV5-1 to TRBJ1-3; D gene uncertain. The CDR3 length is 14 residues. Germline V gene data show CDR1 as SGHRS and CDR2 as YFSETQ. V shed 1 base and J shed 3 bases, with 8 bases lying between them. The CDR3 loop is CASSLFSDGNTIYF. CDR3 nucleotides: TGCGCCAGCAGCTTGTTCTCAGATGGAAACACCATATATTTT.

The chain is built from TRBV19 and TRBJ1-5; D is ambiguous. The CDR3 is 15 amino acids. Trimming took 6 bases from V and 5 from J, leaving 17 bases between them. CDR1 is LNHDA and CDR2 is SQIVND in the germline V gene (reference sequence). The CDR3 coding sequence is TGTGCCAGTAGCCCTGGTTGGAGCGGAGATCAGCCCCAGCATTTT. Its translation: CASSPGWSGDQPQHF.

The V gene is TRBV11-2, the J gene TRBJ1-1; D is uncertain. The CDR3 contains 13 residues. Trimming removed 0 bases at V and 7 bases at J, with 9 bases between. The V gene's germline CDR1 is SGHAT and CDR2 FQNNGV. The CDR3 DNA reads as TGTGCCAGCAGCTTAGATTTGGGAAATGAAGCTTTCTTT. Translation gives CASSLDLGNEAFF.